This entry lists 19 T cell receptor beta chains sequenced from one sample in a study of blood T cells in healthy people across ages. A sample-barcoded 5' primer and a J-beta primer mix were used in a second PCR of roughly 6 to 11 cycles. TCRdb independently ran MiXCR on the 5' RACE reads; one entry per CDR3 protein. The repertoire has approximately 800,000 distinct CDR3 sequences, under 30% of them found once; the top ten carry 3%. Separately, the same data were catalogued under a study of T cells of mothers and their children.

The sequenced sample consisted of blood. Source of these receptors: a boy under 18 in good health.

V and J are TRBV10-3 and TRBJ1-1; TRBD1 matches 8 bases. CDR1 and CDR2 from the germline V gene are ENHRY and SYGVKD. The CDR3 is made up of 14 amino acids. After removal of 2 bases from V and 3 bases from J, the junction contained 2 bases not matched to a gene. The DNA for the CDR3 is TGTGCCATCAGTGAGCAACAGGGGGACACTGAAGCTTTCTTT. Translated: CAISEQQGDTEAFF.

This chain connects TRBV2 to TRBJ2-6; 8 positions match TRBD1. The junction had 2 bases not matched to a gene; V was cut back by 2 bases and J by 2 bases. Germline V gives CDR1 SNHLY, CDR2 FYNNEI. This CDR3 has 16 amino acids. This CDR3 reads CASSEKQGAGANVLTF. The DNA for the CDR3 is TGTGCCAGCAGTGAAAAACAGGGGGCTGGGGCCAACGTCCTGACTTTC.

V gene TRBV12-3 or TRBV12-4 combines with J gene TRBJ2-2; the D gene is possibly TRBD1 (7 bases). The CDR3 runs 16 residues. The V end was cut by 3 bases, the J end by 4 bases, with 15 bases between. CDR3: CASSFRQGGPTGELFF. The DNA of the CDR3 is TGTGCCAGCAGTTTCCGACAGGGAGGACCCACCGGGGAGCTGTTTTTT.

This clonotype came up a few times. This chain joins TRBV20-1 and TRBJ2-7; D might be TRBD1 (5 bases). Per the germline V gene, CDR1 is DFQATT and CDR2 is SNEGSKA (reference sequence). The CDR3 spans 15 residues. V was trimmed by 0 bases and J by 2 bases, leaving 14 bases between them. The CDR3: CSAREKRQKPYEQYF. Written as DNA, the CDR3 is TGCAGTGCTAGAGAAAAAAGACAGAAACCCTACGAGCAGTACTTC.

The J gene is TRBJ2-5, the V gene TRBV7-3; 10 bases line up with TRBD2. The CDR3 runs 15 residues. The V gene's germline CDR1 is SGHTA and CDR2 FQGTGA. Trimming removed 5 bases from V and 5 bases from J; junction bases left unmatched: 8. CDR3 region: CASSRSGGVRETQYF. The CDR3 DNA sequence: TGTGCCAGCAGCCGGAGCGGGGGGGTCAGGGAGACCCAGTACTTC.

The chain recombines TRBV5-1 with TRBJ2-1; perhaps TRBD2 as D (5 bases). Trimming left V 0 bases short and J 8 bases short, with 15 bases between. The CDR3 spans 15 residues. Germline values: CDR1 SGHRS, CDR2 YFSETQ. CDR3 region: CASSLEAEDWDEQFF. The CDR3, as DNA: TGCGCCAGCAGCTTGGAGGCGGAGGATTGGGATGAGCAGTTCTTC.

Ten or more counts support this clonotype. CDR3 nucleotides: TGTGCCAGCAGCTTGGGATCAGGCTACACCTTC. The encoded protein is CASSLGSGYTF. The chain has TRBV12-3 or TRBV12-4 and TRBJ1-2; unclear D gene. This CDR3 region has 11 residues. V was clipped by 6 bases and J by 8 bases, with 10 bases between them.

The chain is built from TRBV6-1 and TRBJ1-4; D ambiguous. The CDR3 is 14 amino acids. Trimming took 6 bases from V and 8 from J, leaving 16 bases between them. Germline V gene lookup returns CDR1 MNHNS and CDR2 SASEGT. CDR3 loop: CASRVEGRGEKLFF. DNA of the CDR3: TGTGCCAGCAGGGTGGAAGGGAGAGGAGAAAAACTGTTTTTT.

This clonotype showed up just a few times. This chain connects TRBV5-5 to TRBJ1-1, with D unresolved. V shed 3 bases and J shed 6 bases, with 3 bases lying between them. CDR1 and CDR2 from the germline V gene are SGHKS and YYEKEE (reference sequence). This CDR3 comprises 10 residues. DNA for the CDR3: TGTGCCAGCAGCTCCGCTGAAGCTTTCTTT. This gives the protein CASSSAEAFF.

This clonotype was picked up a small number of times. CDR3 bases: TGTGCCAGCAGTGGTCCCCTCACTTGGGGGGTCGACACCGGGGAGCTGTTTTTT. It yields the protein CASSGPLTWGVDTGELFF. V usage is TRBV13 and J usage is TRBJ2-2; D is possibly TRBD2 (6 bases). Trimming took 6 bases from V and 3 from J, leaving 23 bases between them. CDR1 PRHDT and CDR2 FYEKMQ come from the germline V gene (reference sequence). The CDR3 contains 18 residues.

The J gene is TRBJ2-1, the V gene TRBV6-1; a weak D match, TRBD2 (6 bases). The CDR3 contains 15 residues. Trimming shortened V by 3 bases and J by 3 bases, and 12 bases separated the two germline ends. CDR1 and CDR2 from the germline V gene are MNHNS and SASEGT. The CDR3 spells CASSEERGVYNEQFF. The CDR3, as DNA: TGTGCCAGCAGTGAGGAGCGCGGGGTCTACAATGAGCAGTTCTTC.

The chain carries TRBV30 and TRBJ2-7; 8 positions agree with TRBD1. J was trimmed by 3 bases and V by 0 bases; bases with no gene match: 7. The germline gives CDR1 GTSNPN, CDR2 SVGIG (reference sequence). CDR3 length equals 15 residues. The CDR3 sequence: CAWSVSGQVFYEQYF. CDR3 DNA: TGTGCCTGGAGTGTATCGGGACAGGTCTTCTACGAGCAGTACTTC.

This clonotype was observed once. The rearrangement joins TRBV28 to TRBJ2-4, with D uncertain. The germline CDR1 and CDR2 sequences are MDHEN and SYDVKM. This CDR3 is 15 amino acids long. The V and J ends lost 5 bases and 1 base respectively, with 12 bases between them. CDR3 loop: CASSVGILAKNIQYF. CDR3 DNA sequence: TGTGCCAGCAGTGTAGGGATACTTGCCAAAAACATTCAGTACTTC.

In its sample, this clonotype was seen a few times. The chain uses TRBV13 and TRBJ2-5; D is possibly TRBD2 (5 bases). This CDR3 region has 14 residues. In germline, CDR1 is PRHDT, CDR2 FYEKMQ (reference sequence). The V and J ends lost 2 bases and 3 bases respectively, with 10 bases between them. The CDR3 region has the DNA TGTGCCAGCAGCTTATGGAACGGGGAAGAGACCCAGTACTTC. Encoded protein: CASSLWNGEETQYF.

The chain couples TRBV12-3 or TRBV12-4 to TRBJ2-5; D gene unclear. The J call may be in error: the DNA end matches TRBJ2-1 better. The CDR3 covers 12 residues. The CDR3 nucleotides read TGTGCCAGCAGCACCGTTGGGAATGAGCAGTTCTTC. Translated: CASSTVGNEQFF.

In this sample, this clonotype turned up a few times. The chain is built from TRBV27 and TRBJ2-1; D could derive from TRBD1 or TRBD2 (6 bases each). The CDR3 length is 15 residues. The V end lost 6 bases, the J end lost 5 bases, and 17 bases lay between the germline ends. Germline V gene data show CDR1 as MNHEY and CDR2 as SMNVEV (reference sequence). Written as DNA, the CDR3 is TGTGCCAGCAGACCGGGGGCCCCCTTGAACAATGAGCAGTTCTTC. Its translation is CASRPGAPLNNEQFF.

This clonotype occurred a few times. The chain couples TRBV7-9 to TRBJ2-7; D possibly corresponds to TRBD1 (5 bases). Trimming took off 3 bases at V and 2 bases at J, with 14 bases between the two ends. Germline CDR1 reads SEHNR; CDR2 reads FQNEAQ (reference sequence). The CDR3 loop spans 15 amino acids. DNA for the CDR3: TGTGCCAGCAGCTTGATGGGCAGGGAAACCTACGAGCAGTACTTC. Protein product: CASSLMGRETYEQYF.

This clonotype was found a few times. One end of the junction does not line up with germline, which may come from a read error. The chain is built from TRBV20-1 and TRBJ1-4, with TRBD1 as a possible D gene (6 bases). CDR3 length: 13 residues. CDR1 and CDR2 (germline): DFQATT, SNEGSKA (reference sequence). The CDR3 bases are TGCAGTGCTAGACACAGGGAAAATGGAAAACTGTTTTTT. Protein: CSARHRENGKLFF.

With regard to this clonotype: An end of the junction differs from the germline gene, which may be a read error. The J gene is TRBJ2-1, the V gene TRBV4-1; D assignment may be TRBD1 or TRBD2 (5 bases each). This CDR3 has 13 residues. Germline CDR1 reads MGHRA; CDR2 reads YSYEKL. The CDR3 DNA follows: TGCGCCAGCAGCCAACCCAACTCCGGGACCCCCGACTTC. It codes for CASSQPNSGTPDF.